This T cell receptor beta chain was profiled in a study of a mutant IDH1 vaccine in newly diagnosed glioma. About this clone itself: The antigen is unknown.

Documented time point: week 47, end of study. With topical imiquimod, each dose of the vaccine consisted of 300 ug of mutant IDH1 20-mer peptide. Sequencing was performed with immunoSEQ multiplex PCR; in TCRdb, only in-frame clones are kept and a portion is missing. The sample records some 62,000 clones, roughly 87% being singletons. The sequence came from a man younger than 45 with glioma. Here the sequenced sample was PBMCs, taken from a glioma patient whose treatment included an IDH1 peptide vaccine.

The CDR3 spells CASSEVSNYEQYF. CDR3 in DNA: TGTGCCAGCAGTGAAGTCAGTAACTACGAGCAGTACTTC. V and J are TRBV6-1 and TRBJ2-7; D gene uncertain. In germline, CDR1 is MNHNS, CDR2 SASEGT. V shed 1 base and J shed 3 bases, with 7 bases lying between them. The CDR3 is made up of 13 amino acids.